The rows below give T cell receptor beta chains drawn from one sample of a study of blood T cells in healthy people across ages. From the 5' RACE reads, TCRdb called clonotypes with MiXCR, one entry per CDR3 protein. The profile shows more than 1,400,000 distinct CDR3 sequences, roughly 40% of them singletons. Sequencing was carried out using blood. These TCRs come from a woman between 18 and 29 years old in good health. Each CDR3 is given with its conserved first and last residue. The order of the fields is J gene, V gene, clone size, D gene, CDR3 DNA, CDR3 protein. A D gene is named only where the DNA matches it firmly. For some rows the clone size is stated as once, few or many, or as a class when expanded; others skip it.

j_call: TRBJ2-3
v_call: TRBV20-1
clone_size: .
d_call: .
cdr3_nt: TGCAGTGCTAGAGACAGGGGCCCCCCAGATACGCAGTATTTT
cdr3_aa: CSARDRGPPDTQYF

j_call: TRBJ2-2
v_call: TRBV5-1
clone_size: .
d_call: TRBD2
cdr3_nt: TGCGCCAGCAGCTTGGCGGGGGGGCCTACCACCGGGGAGCTGTTTTTT
cdr3_aa: CASSLAGGPTTGELFF

j_call: TRBJ1-1
v_call: TRBV20-1
clone_size: .
d_call: .
cdr3_nt: TGCAGTGCTAGAGAAGACATGAACACTGAAGCTTTCTTT
cdr3_aa: CSAREDMNTEAFF

j_call: TRBJ2-3
v_call: TRBV20-1
clone_size: few
d_call: TRBD2
cdr3_nt: TGCAGTGCTAGCCCGACTAGCGGGGGGGCGTGGACGCAGTATTTT
cdr3_aa: CSASPTSGGAWTQYF

j_call: TRBJ2-1
v_call: TRBV6-6
clone_size: .
d_call: .
cdr3_nt: TGTGCCGGCAGTCCCTTGCGACGGGAGCAGTTCTTC
cdr3_aa: CAGSPLRREQFF

j_call: TRBJ2-5
v_call: TRBV20-1
clone_size: .
d_call: TRBD1
cdr3_nt: TGCAGTGCCCCCCTATACCGGACAGGGGGGGAGACCCAGTACTTC
cdr3_aa: CSAPLYRTGGETQYF

j_call: TRBJ2-1
v_call: TRBV13
clone_size: few
d_call: TRBD2
cdr3_nt: TGTGCCAGCAGCACCCTTAGCGGGAGCCTCGGCAATGAGCAGTTCTTC
cdr3_aa: CASSTLSGSLGNEQFF

j_call: TRBJ2-2
v_call: TRBV6-2/TRBV6-3
clone_size: few
d_call: TRBD1
cdr3_nt: TGTGCCAGCAGGGGGACAGGGTGGGCCGGGGAGCTGTTTTTT
cdr3_aa: CASRGTGWAGELFF

j_call: TRBJ2-7
v_call: TRBV6-5
clone_size: .
d_call: .
cdr3_nt: TGTGCCAGCAGTTACTCTAATTCGGAGCAGTACTTC
cdr3_aa: CASSYSNSEQYF

j_call: TRBJ1-6
v_call: TRBV4-1
clone_size: .
d_call: .
cdr3_nt: TGCGCCAGCAGCCAACGGGGGGGTGGTAATTCACCCCTCCACTTT
cdr3_aa: CASSQRGGGNSPLHF

j_call: TRBJ1-2
v_call: TRBV3-1
clone_size: few
d_call: TRBD1
cdr3_nt: TGTGCCAGCAGCCGTCTAGGGGGCCACTATGGCTACACCTTC
cdr3_aa: CASSRLGGHYGYTF

j_call: TRBJ2-2
v_call: TRBV6-1
clone_size: few
d_call: TRBD2
cdr3_nt: TGTGCCAGCAGTGAAGCTCCCAGCGGGGGGACCGGGGAGCTGTTTTTT
cdr3_aa: CASSEAPSGGTGELFF

j_call: TRBJ1-1
v_call: TRBV29-1
clone_size: .
d_call: TRBD1
cdr3_nt: TGCAGCGTAGAACGACAGGGAGACACTGAAGCTTTCTTT
cdr3_aa: CSVERQGDTEAFF

j_call: TRBJ2-1
v_call: TRBV7-9
clone_size: .
d_call: TRBD2
cdr3_nt: TGTGCCAGCAGCTCCAAGAGCGGGATTTACAATGAGCAGTTCTTC
cdr3_aa: CASSSKSGIYNEQFF

j_call: TRBJ2-6
v_call: TRBV30
clone_size: .
d_call: .
cdr3_nt: TGTGCCTGGAGTCAAACCGGGGCTGGGGCCAACGTCCTGACTTTC
cdr3_aa: CAWSQTGAGANVLTF